This TCR beta chain was profiled in a study of blood T cells in healthy people across ages. V was shortened by 0 bases and J by 6 bases, with 18 bases between the two germline ends. Germline V CDR1 and CDR2: SGDLS, YYNGEE. The CDR3 has 16 amino acids. Combining a sample-barcoded 5' primer with a J-beta primer mix, a second PCR ran for 7 to 11 cycles. Using its own MiXCR run on the 5' RACE reads, TCRdb lists one record per CDR3 protein. The top ten clones hold around 8% of a sample with about 1.5 million distinct CDR3 sequences, around 39% of them seen once. This clonotype was found a few times. The V gene is TRBV9, the J gene TRBJ1-1; D possibly corresponds to TRBD1 (5 bases). The source material was blood. This TCR was sampled from a young woman in good health. The CDR3 sequence is CASSVEPRGTLSEAFF. In nucleotides, the CDR3 is TGTGCCAGCAGCGTAGAACCCCGCGGGACCTTATCTGAAGCTTTCTTT. Full variable domain (rest looked up from reference TRBV9 and TRBJ1-1): DSGVTQTPKHLITATGQRVTLRCSPRSGDLSVYWYQQSLDQGLQFLIQYYNGEERAKGNILERFSAQQFPDLHSELNLSSLELGDSALYFCASSVEPRGTLSEAFFGQGTRLTVV.